This T cell receptor (beta chain) is from a study of HIV-infected patients and healthy controls. V was cut by 0 bases and J by 3 bases, with 7 bases left in between. From germline, CDR1 is SGHRS and CDR2 YFSETQ. The CDR3 consists of 13 residues. MiXCR was run by TCRdb on the 5' RACE reads, yielding one entry per CDR3 protein. The profile shows 70,000 or so distinct CDR3 sequences, about a sixth of them singletons. This clonotype has just a few counts. The sequenced sample was CD4+ T cells from blood. This rearrangement joins TRBV5-1 to TRBJ2-7; no clear D gene. This sequence was found in a human donor in good health. Here the CDR3 DNA reads TGCGCCAGCAGCTTGGAGCTGAGCTACGAGCAGTACTTC. Translated: CASSLELSYEQYF.